Each of the 23 T cell receptor beta chains below was sequenced from the same sample in a study of response to subunit inactivated influenza vaccine. TCRdb reprocessed the RT-PCR reads via MiXCR and lists one record per CDR3 protein. The sample records 710,000 or so distinct CDR3 sequences, about 15% being singletons. Sequences were derived from PBMCs from blood, sampled roughly 12 days after vaccination. Receptors were obtained from a man aged 45 to 65 who received an inactivated influenza vaccine.

This clonotype was seen ten or more times. The V gene is TRBV20-1, the J gene TRBJ2-7, with D possibly being TRBD2 (6 bases). V was clipped by 8 bases and J by 2 bases, with 16 bases between them. Germline CDR1 and CDR2: DFQATT and SNEGSKA (reference sequence). The CDR3 contains 13 residues. Here the CDR3 reads CSIWRAGAYEQYF. In DNA, the CDR3 is TGCAGTATTTGGAGGGCCGGGGCCTACGAGCAGTACTTC.

The chain is built from TRBV5-6 and TRBJ2-5; D is unresolved. Trimming shortened V by 0 bases and J by 5 bases, and 8 bases separated the two germline ends. Germline CDR1 reads SGHDT; CDR2 reads YYEEEE. The CDR3 runs 13 residues. The CDR3 region has the DNA TGTGCCAGCAGCTTGGTGGACCGGGAGACCCAGTACTTC. Translated: CASSLVDRETQYF.

This sequence joins TRBV7-3 and TRBJ2-1, with D perhaps matching TRBD2 (6 bases). Trimming took 6 bases from V and 10 from J, leaving 16 bases between them. The CDR3 is 13 amino acids. CDR1 SGHTA and CDR2 FQGTGA come from the germline V gene. The DNA of the CDR3 is TGTGCCAGCAGAAACGACGCCGCGGGGGAGCAGTTCTTC. It translates to CASRNDAAGEQFF.

In its sample, this clonotype was seen a few times. The genes are TRBV12-3 or TRBV12-4 and TRBJ1-5; TRBD1 might be the D (6 bases). This CDR3 comprises 15 residues. V lost 6 bases and J lost 7, with 19 bases in between. The CDR3 coding sequence is TGTGCCAGCAGGCAGGTCGGGGGGCTGGGGCAGCCCCAGCATTTT. It specifies CASRQVGGLGQPQHF.

This clonotype was seen a few times. The chain combines TRBV20-1 with TRBJ1-1, with a possible D match to TRBD1 (5 bases). The CDR3 is 12 residues long. The V end lost 1 base, the J end lost 4 bases, and 7 bases lay between the germline ends. Germline values: CDR1 DFQATT, CDR2 SNEGSKA (reference sequence). The CDR3 here is CSARVGTTEAFF. In DNA form, the CDR3 reads TGCAGTGCTAGAGTTGGGACCACTGAAGCTTTCTTT.

This chain links TRBV7-2 with TRBJ2-5, with a possible D match to TRBD1 (6 bases). The V end lost 4 bases, the J end lost 5 bases, and 14 bases lay between the germline ends. This CDR3 is 14 amino acids long. Germline assignment: CDR1 SGHTA and CDR2 FQGNSA. The CDR3 DNA is TGTGCCAGCAGCTCAGGGGCCCTCCCTGAGACCCAGTACTTC. It specifies CASSSGALPETQYF.

This clonotype was seen ten or more times. The chain links TRBV6-6 to TRBJ2-7, with a possible D match to TRBD2 (6 bases). Per germline, CDR1 MNHNY and CDR2 SVGAGI (reference sequence). This CDR3 comprises 12 residues. V dropped 6 bases and J dropped 6 bases, with 12 bases sitting between them. The CDR3 reads CASSLTRSEQYF. The DNA of the CDR3 is TGTGCCAGCAGCCTGACTAGATCCGAGCAGTACTTC.

The chain has TRBV20-1 and TRBJ2-7, with 7 bases lining up with TRBD1. The CDR3 loop spans 18 amino acids. The trim removed 0 bases at V and 2 bases at J, leaving 16 bases unmatched. Germline lookup yields CDR1 DFQATT and CDR2 SNEGSKA (reference sequence). DNA of the CDR3: TGCAGTGCTAGAGATAGGTTTCGGACAACAGGGGACCCCTACGAGCAGTACTTC. Translation gives CSARDRFRTTGDPYEQYF.

CDR3 sequence (DNA): TGTGCCAGCAGCTTAAGTGGGCAGCGGGGAGCAACCCAGTACTTC. It yields the protein CASSLSGQRGATQYF. The J gene is TRBJ2-5, the V gene TRBV7-2; TRBD2 agrees at 7 bases. CDR1 and CDR2 (germline): SGHTA, FQGNSA. The length of the CDR3 is 15 residues. J gave up 8 bases and V 2 bases, and 11 bases lay outside the gene matches. The full variable domain, its missing parts supplied by reference TRBV7-2 and TRBJ2-5, is GAGVSQSPSNKVTEKGKDVELRCDPISGHTALYWYRQSLGQGLEFLIYFQGNSAPDKSGLPSDRFSAERTGGSVSTLTIQRTQQEDSAVYLCASSLSGQRGATQYFGPGTRLLVL.

The V call is TRBV5-1, the J call TRBJ1-3; D is ambiguous. The CDR3 runs to 14 residues. Germline CDR1 reads SGHRS; CDR2 reads YFSETQ. The V and J ends lost 0 bases and 0 bases respectively, with 4 bases between them. CDR3 loop: CASSLDLSGNTIYF. CDR3 DNA: TGCGCCAGCAGCTTGGATCTCTCTGGAAACACCATATATTTT.

This clonotype was seen at least ten times. This rearrangement joins TRBV14 to TRBJ2-1; unclear D gene. This CDR3 spans 11 amino acids. Germline V CDR1 and CDR2: SGHDN, FVKESK. Trimming shortened V by 8 bases and J by 12 bases, and 14 bases separated the two germline ends. This CDR3 is CASRTQNRQFF. CDR3 DNA: TGTGCCAGCCGTACACAGAATCGGCAGTTCTTC.

The chain combines TRBV15 with TRBJ2-7; 8 bases line up with TRBD2. The length of the CDR3 is 15 residues. The J segment lost 4 bases and the V segment lost 0 bases, leaving 5 bases of the junction unmatched. CDR1 is LNHNV, CDR2 YYDKDF, per germline (reference sequence). DNA of the CDR3: TGTGCCACCAGCAGAGAGCGAGCGGGGGAATACGAGCAGTACTTC. Translated: CATSRERAGEYEQYF.

The rearrangement uses TRBV20-1 and TRBJ2-1; D might be TRBD1 (5 bases). The CDR3 is made up of 12 amino acids. Per germline, CDR1 DFQATT and CDR2 SNEGSKA (reference sequence). The V and J ends lost 4 bases and 7 bases respectively, with 11 bases between them. The CDR3 is CSATNRRNEQFF. Here the CDR3 DNA reads TGCAGTGCTACGAACAGGCGGAATGAGCAGTTCTTC.

This rearrangement joins TRBV29-1 to TRBJ2-3, with D perhaps being TRBD1 or TRBD2 (6 bases each). Between the trimmed V and J ends, which lost 5 bases and 1 base, there was a span of 10 bases. The V gene's germline CDR1 is SQVTM and CDR2 ANQGSEA. This CDR3 has 13 residues. The CDR3 loop is CSVTGAGTDTQYF. DNA of the CDR3: TGCAGCGTTACGGGGGCCGGCACAGATACGCAGTATTTT.

This clonotype turned up a few times. V and J are TRBV6-2 or TRBV6-3 and TRBJ1-1, with 9 bases identical to TRBD1. Unmatched junction bases numbered 11, after V lost 6 bases and J lost 6 bases. This CDR3 is built from 15 residues. Germline V gene data show CDR1 as MNHEY and CDR2 as SVGEGT. The CDR3 coding sequence is TGTGCCAGCAGGCAGCGTGGGACAGGGTGGTCTGAAGCTTTCTTT. Amino acid sequence: CASRQRGTGWSEAFF.

This clonotype was recorded only once. This chain uses TRBV20-1 with TRBJ2-3, with 9 bases identical to TRBD2. With 6 bases clipped from V and 9 bases from J, the junction kept 13 bases outside the gene matches. CDR3 size: 14 residues. CDR1 is DFQATT and CDR2 is SNEGSKA in the germline V gene (reference sequence). CDR3: CSATSASGKITQYF. In nucleotides, the CDR3 is TGCAGTGCAACATCGGCTAGCGGGAAAATAACGCAGTATTTT.

This clonotype was seen only a few times. The chain combines TRBV4-3 with TRBJ1-1; D call uncertain. Germline assignment: CDR1 LGHNA and CDR2 YSLEER. The CDR3 totals 15 residues. Trimming removed 4 bases from V and 4 bases from J, with 16 bases in between. The CDR3 nucleotides are TGCGCCAGCAGCCCAGGCTGGGAAAGACGCACTGAAGCTTTCTTT. Its protein is CASSPGWERRTEAFF.

The chain carries TRBV7-7 and TRBJ2-2; 10 bases are shared with TRBD2. The CDR3 has 16 amino acids. From germline, CDR1 is SSHAT and CDR2 FNYEAQ (reference sequence). Unmatched junction bases numbered 8, after V lost 4 bases and J lost 6 bases. The DNA of the CDR3 is TGTGCCAGCAGCTCCTCCTCAGCGGGAGGGGCCGGGGAGCTGTTTTTT. The encoded protein is CASSSSSAGGAGELFF. The full variable domain, with the rest looked up from reference TRBV7-7 and TRBJ2-2, is GAGVSQSPRYKVTKRGQDVTLRCDPISSHATLYWYQQALGQGPEFLTYFNYEAQPDKSGLPSDRFSAERPEGSISTLTIQRTEQRDSAMYRCASSSSSAGGAGELFFGEGSRLTVL.

J is TRBJ1-5 and V is TRBV4-2; D remains ambiguous. Germline-derived CDR1 and CDR2 are LGHNA and YNFKEQ. CDR3 length: 17 amino acids. V lost 0 bases and J lost 0, with 12 bases in between. The CDR3: CASSQEVSYYSNQPQHF. CDR3 in DNA: TGTGCCAGCAGCCAAGAGGTCAGCTATTATAGCAATCAGCCCCAGCATTTT.

CDR3 coding DNA: TGTGCCAGCACTCCAGGCACGAACACCGGGGAGCTGTTTTTT. This gives the protein CASTPGTNTGELFF. The chain combines TRBV6-4 with TRBJ2-2; the D is unclear. The CDR3 extends over 14 amino acids. Germline V gene sequence: CDR1 MRHNA, CDR2 SNTAGT. Trimming removed 7 bases from V and 0 bases from J, with 9 bases in between.

This clonotype has just a few counts. V usage is TRBV6-1 and J usage is TRBJ2-3; D may be TRBD2 (6 bases). V lost 4 bases and J lost 5, with 13 bases in between. This CDR3 comprises 14 residues. Germline loops: CDR1 MNHNS, CDR2 SASEGT. CDR3 sequence (DNA): TGTGCCAGCAGTGCCTTTAGCGGCGGAGATACGCAGTATTTT. Its translation: CASSAFSGGDTQYF.

This clonotype came up many times. The chain joins TRBV5-1 to TRBJ2-3; D gene ambiguous. V was trimmed by 0 bases and J by 0 bases, leaving 5 bases between them. CDR3 length: 14 residues. The V gene's germline CDR1 is SGHRS and CDR2 YFSETQ. CDR3 amino acids: CASSLEGSTDTQYF. In nucleotides, the CDR3 is TGCGCCAGCAGCTTGGAAGGTAGCACAGATACGCAGTATTTT. Looking up the rest from reference TRBV5-1 and TRBJ2-3 gives the full variable domain: KAGVTQTPRYLIKTRGQQVTLSCSPISGHRSVSWYQQTPGQGLQFLFEYFSETQRNKGNFPGRFSGRQFSNSRSEMNVSTLELGDSALYLCASSLEGSTDTQYFGPGTRLTVL.

The J gene is TRBJ2-5, the V gene TRBV7-6; D may be TRBD1 (5 bases). Trimming left V 8 bases short and J 5 bases short, with 21 bases between. The CDR3 loop spans 15 amino acids. Per the germline V gene, CDR1 is SGHVS and CDR2 is FNYEAQ. CDR3 residues: CASGAWPAPRETQYF. The CDR3 DNA is TGTGCCAGCGGGGCATGGCCAGCCCCGCGGGAGACCCAGTACTTC. The whole variable domain, remainder taken from reference TRBV7-6 and TRBJ2-5, is GAGVSQSPRYKVTKRGQDVALRCDPISGHVSLYWYRQALGQGPEFLTYFNYEAQQDKSGLPNDRFSAERPEGSISTLTIQRTEQRDSAMYRCASGAWPAPRETQYFGPGTRLLVL.